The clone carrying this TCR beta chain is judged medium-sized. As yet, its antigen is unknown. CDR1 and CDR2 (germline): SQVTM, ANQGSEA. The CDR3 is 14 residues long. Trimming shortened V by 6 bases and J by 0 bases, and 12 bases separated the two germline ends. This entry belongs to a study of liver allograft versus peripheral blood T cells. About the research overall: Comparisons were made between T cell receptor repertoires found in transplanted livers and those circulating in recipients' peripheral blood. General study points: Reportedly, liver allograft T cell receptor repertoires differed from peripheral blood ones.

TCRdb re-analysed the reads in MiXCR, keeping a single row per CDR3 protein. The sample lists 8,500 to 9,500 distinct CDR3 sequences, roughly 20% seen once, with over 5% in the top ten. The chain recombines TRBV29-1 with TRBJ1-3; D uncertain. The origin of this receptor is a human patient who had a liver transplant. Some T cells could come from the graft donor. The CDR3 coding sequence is TGCAGCGTGCAAACCGGGAGCTCTGGAAACACCATATATTTT. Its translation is CSVQTGSSGNTIYF.